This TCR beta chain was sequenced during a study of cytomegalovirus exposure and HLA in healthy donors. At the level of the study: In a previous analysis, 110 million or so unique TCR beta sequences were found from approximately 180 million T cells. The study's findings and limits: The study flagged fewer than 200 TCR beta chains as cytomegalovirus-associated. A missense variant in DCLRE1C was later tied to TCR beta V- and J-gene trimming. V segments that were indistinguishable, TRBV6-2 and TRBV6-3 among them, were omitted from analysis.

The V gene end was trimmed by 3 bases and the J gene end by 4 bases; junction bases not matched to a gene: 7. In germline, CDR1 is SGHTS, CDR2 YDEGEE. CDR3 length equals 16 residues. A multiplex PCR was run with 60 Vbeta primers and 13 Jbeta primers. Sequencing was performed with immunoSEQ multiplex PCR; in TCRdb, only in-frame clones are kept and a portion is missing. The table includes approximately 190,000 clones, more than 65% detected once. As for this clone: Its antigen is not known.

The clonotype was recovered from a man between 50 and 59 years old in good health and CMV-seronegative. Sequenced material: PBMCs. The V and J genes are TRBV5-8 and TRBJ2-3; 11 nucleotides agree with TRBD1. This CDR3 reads CASSSGQGAASDTQYF. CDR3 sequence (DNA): TGTGCCAGCAGCTCCGGACAGGGGGCCGCTTCAGATACGCAGTATTTT.